This T cell receptor (beta chain) was documented in a study of T cell repertoires in cytomegalovirus infection. V lost 1 base, J lost 8 bases, and 17 bases lay in between. Germline CDR1 is MGHRA and CDR2 is YSYEKL. The CDR3 has 15 amino acids. TCRdb called the reads again in MiXCR, with one record for every CDR3 protein. Among 750,000 to 900,000 distinct CDR3 sequences listed, just under 30% were seen once. A word on this clonotype: Its target is unknown.

The source is a human donor in good health (CMV status not recorded). Some clones in this sample may be carry-over from other donors' samples. The specimen comprised cultured CD8+ T cells from PBMCs, sampled from culture after CMV antigen stimulation. V usage is TRBV4-1 and J usage is TRBJ1-2, with D possibly being TRBD1 (5 bases). CDR3 sequence (DNA): TGCGCCAGCAGCCAAGGTCCCGGCACAGGAGAGGGCTACACCTTC. It translates to CASSQGPGTGEGYTF.